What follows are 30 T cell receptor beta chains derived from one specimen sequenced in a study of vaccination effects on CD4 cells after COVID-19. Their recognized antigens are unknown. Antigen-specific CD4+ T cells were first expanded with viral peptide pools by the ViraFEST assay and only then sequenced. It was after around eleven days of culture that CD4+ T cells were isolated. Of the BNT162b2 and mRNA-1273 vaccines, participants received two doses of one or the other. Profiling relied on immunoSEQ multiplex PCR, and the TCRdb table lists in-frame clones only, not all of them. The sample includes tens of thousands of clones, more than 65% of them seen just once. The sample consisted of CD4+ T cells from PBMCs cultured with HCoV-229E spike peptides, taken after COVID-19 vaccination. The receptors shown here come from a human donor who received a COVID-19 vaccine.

The CDR3 nucleotides are TGTGCCTGGAGCCGGCAGATCACAGATACGCAGTATTTT. Amino acids: CAWSRQITDTQYF. This sequence joins TRBV30 and TRBJ2-3; D not resolved. The V and J ends lost 3 bases and 2 bases respectively, with 9 bases between them. Germline V CDR1 and CDR2: GTSNPN, SVGIG (reference sequence). This CDR3 region has 13 residues.

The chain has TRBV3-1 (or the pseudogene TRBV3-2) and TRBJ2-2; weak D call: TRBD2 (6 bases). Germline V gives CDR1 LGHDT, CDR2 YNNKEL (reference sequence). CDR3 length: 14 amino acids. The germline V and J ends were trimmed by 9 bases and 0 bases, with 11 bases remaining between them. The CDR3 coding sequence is TGTGCCAGGGGACTCGACGCGAACACCGGGGAGCTGTTTTTT. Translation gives CARGLDANTGELFF.

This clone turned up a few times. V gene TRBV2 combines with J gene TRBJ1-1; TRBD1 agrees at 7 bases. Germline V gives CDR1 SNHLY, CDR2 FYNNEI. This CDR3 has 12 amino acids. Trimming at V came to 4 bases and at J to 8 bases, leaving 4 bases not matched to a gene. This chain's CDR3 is CASSAMTGEAFF. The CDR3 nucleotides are TGTGCCAGCAGTGCAATGACAGGGGAAGCTTTCTTT.

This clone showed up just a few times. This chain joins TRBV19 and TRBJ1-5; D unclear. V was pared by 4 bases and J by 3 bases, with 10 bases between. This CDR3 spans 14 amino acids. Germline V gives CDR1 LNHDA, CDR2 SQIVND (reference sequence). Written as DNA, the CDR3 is TGTGCCAGTAGTAGGGGAGCCTACAATCAGCCCCAGCATTTT. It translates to CASSRGAYNQPQHF.

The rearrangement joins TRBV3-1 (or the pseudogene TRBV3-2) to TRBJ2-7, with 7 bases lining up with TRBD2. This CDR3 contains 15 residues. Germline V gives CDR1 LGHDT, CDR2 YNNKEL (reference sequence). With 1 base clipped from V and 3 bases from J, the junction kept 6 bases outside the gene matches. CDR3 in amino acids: CASSQAASGDYEQYF. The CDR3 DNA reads TGTGCCAGCAGCCAAGCCGCCAGCGGGGACTACGAGCAGTACTTC.

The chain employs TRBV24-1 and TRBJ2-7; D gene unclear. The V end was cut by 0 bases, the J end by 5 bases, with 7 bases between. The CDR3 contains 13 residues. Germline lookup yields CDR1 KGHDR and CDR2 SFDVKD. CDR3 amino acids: CATSDLSHDEQYF. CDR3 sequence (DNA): TGTGCCACCAGTGATTTGAGCCACGACGAGCAGTACTTC.

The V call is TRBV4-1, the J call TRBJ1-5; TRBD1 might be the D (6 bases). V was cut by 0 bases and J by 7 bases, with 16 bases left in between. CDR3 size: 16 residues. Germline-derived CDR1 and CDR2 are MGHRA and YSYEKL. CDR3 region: CASSQDPTGRWQPQHF. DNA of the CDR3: TGCGCCAGCAGCCAAGATCCCACAGGGCGATGGCAGCCCCAGCATTTT.

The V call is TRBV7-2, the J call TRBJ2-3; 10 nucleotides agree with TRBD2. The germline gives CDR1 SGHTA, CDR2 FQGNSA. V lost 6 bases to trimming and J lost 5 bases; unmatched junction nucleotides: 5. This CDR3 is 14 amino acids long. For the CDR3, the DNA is TGTGCCAGCAGTCTAGCGGGAGTAATAGATACGCAGTATTTT. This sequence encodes CASSLAGVIDTQYF.

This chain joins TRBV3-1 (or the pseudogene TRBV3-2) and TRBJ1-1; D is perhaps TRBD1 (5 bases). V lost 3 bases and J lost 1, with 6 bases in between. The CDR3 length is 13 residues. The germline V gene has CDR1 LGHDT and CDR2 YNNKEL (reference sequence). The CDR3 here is CASSQGGNTEAFF. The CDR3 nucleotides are TGTGCCAGCAGCCAGGGGGGGAACACTGAAGCTTTCTTT.

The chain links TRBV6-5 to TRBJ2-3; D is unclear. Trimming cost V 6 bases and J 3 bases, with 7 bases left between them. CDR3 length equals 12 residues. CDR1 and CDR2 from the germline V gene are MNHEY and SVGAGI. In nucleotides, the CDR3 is TGTGCCAGCAGACATACTACAGATACGCAGTATTTT. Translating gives CASRHTTDTQYF.

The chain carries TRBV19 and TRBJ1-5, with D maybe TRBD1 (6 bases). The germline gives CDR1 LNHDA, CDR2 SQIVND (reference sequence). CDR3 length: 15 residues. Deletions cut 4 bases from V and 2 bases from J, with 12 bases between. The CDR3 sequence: CASSTRTVGNQPQHF. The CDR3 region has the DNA TGTGCCAGTAGTACCCGGACAGTCGGCAATCAGCCCCAGCATTTT.

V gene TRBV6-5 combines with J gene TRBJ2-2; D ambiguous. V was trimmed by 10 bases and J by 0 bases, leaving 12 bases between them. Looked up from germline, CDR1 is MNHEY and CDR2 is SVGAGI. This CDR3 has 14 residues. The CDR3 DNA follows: TGTGCCATCCTTAGGGCGGCGAACACCGGGGAGCTGTTTTTT. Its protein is CAILRAANTGELFF.

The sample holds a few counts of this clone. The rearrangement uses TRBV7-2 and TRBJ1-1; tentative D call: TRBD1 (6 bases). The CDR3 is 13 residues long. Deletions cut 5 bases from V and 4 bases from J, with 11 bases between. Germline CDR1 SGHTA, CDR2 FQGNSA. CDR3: CASSRGTTTEAFF. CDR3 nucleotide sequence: TGTGCCAGCAGCCGTGGGACAACCACTGAAGCTTTCTTT. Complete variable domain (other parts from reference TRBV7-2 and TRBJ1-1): GAGVSQSPSNKVTEKGKDVELRCDPISGHTALYWYRQSLGQGLEFLIYFQGNSAPDKSGLPSDRFSAERTGGSVSTLTIQRTQQEDSAVYLCASSRGTTTEAFFGQGTRLTVV.

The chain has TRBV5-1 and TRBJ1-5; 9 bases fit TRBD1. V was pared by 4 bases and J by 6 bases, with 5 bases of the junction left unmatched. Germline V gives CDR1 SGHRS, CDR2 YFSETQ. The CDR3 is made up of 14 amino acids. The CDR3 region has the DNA TGCGCCAGCAGCCCCGGGACAGGGCTTCAGCCCCAGCATTTT. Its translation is CASSPGTGLQPQHF.

This CDR3 is CASSTRDSYNEQFF. The CDR3 bases are TGCGCCAGCAGTACGCGGGACTCCTACAATGAGCAGTTCTTC. The chain uses TRBV5-1 and TRBJ2-1, with a tentative D call TRBD2 (6 bases). This CDR3 is built from 14 residues. CDR1 and CDR2 (germline): SGHRS, YFSETQ. The V end was cut by 5 bases, the J end by 0 bases, with 9 bases between.

CDR3 protein: CASSESGGRPYNEQFF. The CDR3 coding sequence is TGCGCCAGCAGTGAGTCGGGCGGGAGGCCCTACAATGAGCAGTTCTTC. This sequence joins TRBV10-1 and TRBJ2-1, with 8 bases that match TRBD2. V gave up 0 bases and J gave up 2 bases; unmatched junction bases: 3. CDR3 length: 16 residues. Germline loops: CDR1 WNHNN, CDR2 SYGVQD (reference sequence).

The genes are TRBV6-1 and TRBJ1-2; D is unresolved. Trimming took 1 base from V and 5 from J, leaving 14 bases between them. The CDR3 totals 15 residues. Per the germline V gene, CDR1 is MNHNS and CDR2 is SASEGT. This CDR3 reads CASSEGTSPIYGYTF. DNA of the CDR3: TGTGCCAGCAGTGAAGGGACTTCCCCTATATATGGCTACACCTTC.

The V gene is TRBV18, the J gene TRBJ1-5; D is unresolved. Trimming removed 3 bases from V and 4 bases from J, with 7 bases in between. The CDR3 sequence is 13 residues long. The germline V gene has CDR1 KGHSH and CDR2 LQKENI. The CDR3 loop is CASSPDENQPQHF. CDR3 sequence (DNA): TGTGCCAGCTCACCGGATGAGAATCAGCCCCAGCATTTT.

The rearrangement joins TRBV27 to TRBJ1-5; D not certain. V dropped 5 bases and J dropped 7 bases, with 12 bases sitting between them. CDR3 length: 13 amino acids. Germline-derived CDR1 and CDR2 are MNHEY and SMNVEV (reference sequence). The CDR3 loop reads CASSPPGKQPQHF. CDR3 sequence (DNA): TGTGCCAGCAGTCCCCCAGGTAAACAGCCCCAGCATTTT.

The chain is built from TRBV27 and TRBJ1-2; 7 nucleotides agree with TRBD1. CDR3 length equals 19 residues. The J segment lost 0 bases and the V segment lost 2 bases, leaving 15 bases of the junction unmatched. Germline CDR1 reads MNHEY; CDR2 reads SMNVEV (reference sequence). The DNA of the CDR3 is TGTGCCAGCAGTTTAGGGGGGCCCGGGACAGATGTAACTAACTATGGCTACACCTTC. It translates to CASSLGGPGTDVTNYGYTF.

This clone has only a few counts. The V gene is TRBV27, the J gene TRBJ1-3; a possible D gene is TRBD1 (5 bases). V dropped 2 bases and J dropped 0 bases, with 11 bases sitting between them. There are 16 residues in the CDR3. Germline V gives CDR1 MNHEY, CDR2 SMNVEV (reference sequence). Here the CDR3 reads CASSLGHPVSGNTIYF. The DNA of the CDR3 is TGTGCCAGCAGTTTAGGACACCCCGTCTCTGGAAACACCATATATTTT.

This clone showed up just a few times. The CDR3 region has the DNA TGTGCCAGTAGTATGGGACAGGGGGCGGCGGGCACTGAAGCTTTCTTT. Residues: CASSMGQGAAGTEAFF. This chain links TRBV19 with TRBJ1-1, with TRBD1 matching 12 bases. Germline assignment: CDR1 LNHDA and CDR2 SQIVND (reference sequence). The CDR3 extends over 16 amino acids. J lost 4 bases, V lost 3 bases, and 6 bases had no gene match.

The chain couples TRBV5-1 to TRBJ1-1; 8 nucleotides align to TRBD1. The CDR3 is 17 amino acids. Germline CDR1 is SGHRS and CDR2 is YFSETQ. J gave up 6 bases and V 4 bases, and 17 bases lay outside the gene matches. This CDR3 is CASSTGTGGRLRAEAFF. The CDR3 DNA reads TGCGCCAGCAGCACTGGGACAGGCGGTAGGCTTCGGGCTGAAGCTTTCTTT.

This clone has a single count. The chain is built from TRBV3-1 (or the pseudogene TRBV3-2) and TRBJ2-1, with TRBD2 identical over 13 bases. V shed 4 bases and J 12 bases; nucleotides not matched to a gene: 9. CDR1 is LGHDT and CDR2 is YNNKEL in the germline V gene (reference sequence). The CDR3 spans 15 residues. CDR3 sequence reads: CASSRRTSGGPGQFF. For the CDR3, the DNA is TGTGCCAGCAGCCGTCGGACTAGCGGGGGACCGGGGCAGTTCTTC.

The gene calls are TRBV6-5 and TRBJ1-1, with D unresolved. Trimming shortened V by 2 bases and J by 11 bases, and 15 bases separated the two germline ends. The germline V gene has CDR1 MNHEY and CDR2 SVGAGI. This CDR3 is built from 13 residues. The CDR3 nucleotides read TGTGCCAGCAGTTACAGTGGGTCAGCCCACGCTTTCTTT. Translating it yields CASSYSGSAHAFF.

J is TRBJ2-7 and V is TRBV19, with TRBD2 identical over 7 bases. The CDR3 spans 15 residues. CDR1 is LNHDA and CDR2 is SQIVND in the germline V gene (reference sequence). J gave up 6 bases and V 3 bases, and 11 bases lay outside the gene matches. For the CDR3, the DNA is TGTGCCAGTAGTATGAGTAGAGCGGGGATAGGCGAGCAGTACTTC. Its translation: CASSMSRAGIGEQYF.

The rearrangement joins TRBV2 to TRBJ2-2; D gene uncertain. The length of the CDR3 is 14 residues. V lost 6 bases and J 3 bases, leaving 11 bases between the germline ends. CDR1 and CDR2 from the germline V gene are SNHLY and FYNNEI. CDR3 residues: CASRISGYTGELFF. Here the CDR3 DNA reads TGTGCCAGCAGGATCTCGGGTTACACCGGGGAGCTGTTTTTT. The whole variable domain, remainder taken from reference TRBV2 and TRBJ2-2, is EPEVTQTPSHQVTQMGQEVILRCVPISNHLYFYWYRQILGQKVEFLVSFYNNEISEKSEIFDDQFSVERPDGSNFTLKIRSTKLEDSAMYFCASRISGYTGELFFGEGSRLTVL.

The CDR3 is CASSPLTQVGAKLFF. The DNA of the CDR3 is TGTGCCAGCAGCCCATTGACCCAGGTGGGGGCAAAACTGTTTTTT. This chain joins TRBV11-2 and TRBJ1-4, with D possibly being TRBD1 (6 bases). The germline CDR1 and CDR2 sequences are SGHAT and FQNNGV. The length of the CDR3 is 15 residues. Trimming stripped 5 bases from V and 10 bases from J, with 20 bases between.

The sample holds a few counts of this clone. The CDR3 reads CASSSDRDGQPQHF. CDR3 nucleotides: TGTGCCAGCAGCTCGGACAGGGATGGTCAGCCCCAGCATTTT. The rearrangement joins TRBV7-9 to TRBJ1-5, with TRBD1 matching 8 bases. V dropped 4 bases and J dropped 6; count of bases not matched to a gene: 5. Germline lookup yields CDR1 SEHNR and CDR2 FQNEAQ (reference sequence). This CDR3 comprises 14 residues.

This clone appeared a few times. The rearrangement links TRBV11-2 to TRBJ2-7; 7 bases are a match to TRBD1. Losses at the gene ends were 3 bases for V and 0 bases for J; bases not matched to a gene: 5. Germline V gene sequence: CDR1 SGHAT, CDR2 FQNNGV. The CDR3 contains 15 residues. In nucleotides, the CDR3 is TGTGCCAGCAGCTTTAACCGGGACAGCTCCTACGAGCAGTACTTC. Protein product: CASSFNRDSSYEQYF.